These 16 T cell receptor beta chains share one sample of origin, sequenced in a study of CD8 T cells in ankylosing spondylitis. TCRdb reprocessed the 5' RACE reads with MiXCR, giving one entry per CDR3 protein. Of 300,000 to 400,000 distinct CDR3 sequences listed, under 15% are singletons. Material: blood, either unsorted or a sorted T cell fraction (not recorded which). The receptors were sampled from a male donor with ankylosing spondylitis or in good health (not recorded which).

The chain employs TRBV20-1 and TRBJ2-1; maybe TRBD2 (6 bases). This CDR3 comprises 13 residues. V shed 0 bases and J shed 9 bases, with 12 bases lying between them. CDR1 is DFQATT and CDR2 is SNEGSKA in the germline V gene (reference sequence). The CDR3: CSARETRSGEQFF. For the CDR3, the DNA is TGCAGTGCTAGAGAGACTAGAAGCGGTGAGCAGTTCTTC.

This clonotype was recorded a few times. The CDR3 nucleotides read TGTGCCACCAGCAGAGATCACCGGGCCCAGTACTTC. Its translation is CATSRDHRAQYF. This sequence joins TRBV15 and TRBJ2-5; D unresolved. This CDR3 region has 12 residues. The V gene's germline CDR1 is LNHNV and CDR2 YYDKDF (reference sequence). Between the trimmed V and J ends, which lost 0 bases and 9 bases, there was a span of 8 bases.

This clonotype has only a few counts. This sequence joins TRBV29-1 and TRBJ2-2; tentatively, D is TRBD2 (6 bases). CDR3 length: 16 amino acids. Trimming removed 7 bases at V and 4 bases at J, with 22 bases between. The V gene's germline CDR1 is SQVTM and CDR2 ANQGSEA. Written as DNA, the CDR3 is TGCAGCGCCGGGACTTCCGGAGGGTATGTCACCGGGGAGCTGTTTTTT. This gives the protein CSAGTSGGYVTGELFF.

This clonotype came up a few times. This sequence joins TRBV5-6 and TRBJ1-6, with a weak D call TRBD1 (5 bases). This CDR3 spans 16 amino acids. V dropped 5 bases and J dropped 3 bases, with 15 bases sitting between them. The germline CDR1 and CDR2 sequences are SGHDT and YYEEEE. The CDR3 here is CASRPGGIGYNSPLHF. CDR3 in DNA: TGTGCCAGCAGACCCGGGGGGATAGGCTATAATTCACCCCTCCACTTT.

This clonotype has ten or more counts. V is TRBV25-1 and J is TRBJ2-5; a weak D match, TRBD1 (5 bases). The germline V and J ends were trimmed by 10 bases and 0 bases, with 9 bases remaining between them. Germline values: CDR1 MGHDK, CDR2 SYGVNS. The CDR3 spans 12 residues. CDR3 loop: CATRTNQETQYF. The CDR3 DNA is TGTGCCACCCGGACAAACCAAGAGACCCAGTACTTC.

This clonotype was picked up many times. CDR3 nucleotides: TGTGCCATCAGTGAAGGGGGAGGTCGGACTGAAGCTTTCTTT. Amino acids: CAISEGGGRTEAFF. The chain combines TRBV10-3 with TRBJ1-1; perhaps TRBD1 as D (6 bases). This CDR3 has 14 residues. Trimming took off 3 bases at V and 5 bases at J, with 13 bases between the two ends. Germline CDR1 reads ENHRY; CDR2 reads SYGVKD.

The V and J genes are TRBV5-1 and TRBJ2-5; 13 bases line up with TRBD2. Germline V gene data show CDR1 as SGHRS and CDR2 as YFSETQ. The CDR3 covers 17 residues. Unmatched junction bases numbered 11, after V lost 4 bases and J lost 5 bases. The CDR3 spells CASSIGLAGVVEETQYF. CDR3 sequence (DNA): TGCGCCAGCAGCATCGGACTAGCGGGAGTGGTAGAGGAGACCCAGTACTTC.

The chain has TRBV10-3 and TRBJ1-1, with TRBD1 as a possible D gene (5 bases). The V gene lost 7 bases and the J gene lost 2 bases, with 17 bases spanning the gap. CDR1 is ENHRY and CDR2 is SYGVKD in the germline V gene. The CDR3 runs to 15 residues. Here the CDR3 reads CAIKDTGPSNTEAFF. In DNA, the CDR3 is TGTGCCATCAAGGACACCGGACCCAGTAACACTGAAGCTTTCTTT.

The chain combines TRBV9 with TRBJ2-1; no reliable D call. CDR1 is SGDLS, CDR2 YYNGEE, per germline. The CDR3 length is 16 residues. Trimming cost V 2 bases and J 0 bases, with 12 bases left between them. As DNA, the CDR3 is TGTGCCAGCAGCGTTGCTTCTATCAGCTCCTACAATGAGCAGTTCTTC. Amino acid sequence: CASSVASISSYNEQFF.

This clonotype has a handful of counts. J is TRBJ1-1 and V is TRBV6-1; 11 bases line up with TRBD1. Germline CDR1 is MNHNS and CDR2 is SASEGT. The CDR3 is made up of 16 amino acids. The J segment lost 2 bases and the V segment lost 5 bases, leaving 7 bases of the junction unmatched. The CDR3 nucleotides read TGTGCCAGCAGTCGCGGACAGGGGGCTCCTAACACTGAAGCTTTCTTT. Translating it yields CASSRGQGAPNTEAFF.

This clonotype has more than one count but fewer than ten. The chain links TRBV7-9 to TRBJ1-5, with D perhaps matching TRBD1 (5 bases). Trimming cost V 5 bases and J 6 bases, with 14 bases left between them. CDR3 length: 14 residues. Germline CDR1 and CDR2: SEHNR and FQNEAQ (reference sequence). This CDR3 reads CASSLGAYIQPQHF. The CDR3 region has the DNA TGTGCCAGCAGCCTTGGGGCATACATTCAGCCCCAGCATTTT. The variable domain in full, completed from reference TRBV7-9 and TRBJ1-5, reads DTGVSQNPRHKITKRGQNVTFRCDPISEHNRLYWYRQTLGQGPEFLTYFQNEAQLEKSRLLSDRFSAERPKGSFSTLEIQRTEQGDSAMYLCASSLGAYIQPQHFGDGTRLSIL.

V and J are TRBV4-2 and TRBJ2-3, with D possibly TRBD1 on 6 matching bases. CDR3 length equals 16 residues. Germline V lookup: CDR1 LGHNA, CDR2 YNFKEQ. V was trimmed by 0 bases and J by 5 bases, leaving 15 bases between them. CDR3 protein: CASSQDSQGLGDTQYF. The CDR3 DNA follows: TGTGCCAGCAGCCAAGATAGCCAGGGGCTAGGAGATACGCAGTATTTT.

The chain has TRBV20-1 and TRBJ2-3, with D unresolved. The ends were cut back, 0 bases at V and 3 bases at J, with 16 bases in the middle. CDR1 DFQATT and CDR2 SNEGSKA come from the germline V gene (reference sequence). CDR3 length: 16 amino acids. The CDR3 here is CSARDAVVATTDTQYF. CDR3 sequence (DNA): TGCAGTGCTAGAGATGCGGTGGTAGCTACTACAGATACGCAGTATTTT.

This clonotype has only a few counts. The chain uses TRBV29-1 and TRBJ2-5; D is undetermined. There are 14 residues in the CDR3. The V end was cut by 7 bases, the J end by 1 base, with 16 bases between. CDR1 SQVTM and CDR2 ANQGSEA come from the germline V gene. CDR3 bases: TGCAGCGCTGACCCCTCAAGGGCCCAAGAGACCCAGTACTTC. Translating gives CSADPSRAQETQYF. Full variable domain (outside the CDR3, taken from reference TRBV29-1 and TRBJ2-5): SAVISQKPSRDICQRGTSLTIQCQVDSQVTMMFWYRQQPGQSLTLIATANQGSEATYESGFVIDKFPISRPNLTFSTLTVSNMSPEDSSIYLCSADPSRAQETQYFGPGTRLLVL.

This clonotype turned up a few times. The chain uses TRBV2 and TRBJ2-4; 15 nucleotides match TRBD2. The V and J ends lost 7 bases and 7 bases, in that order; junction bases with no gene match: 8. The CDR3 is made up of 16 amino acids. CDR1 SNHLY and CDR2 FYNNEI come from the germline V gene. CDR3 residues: CASTGTSGRLGNIQYF. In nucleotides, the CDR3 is TGTGCCAGCACCGGGACTAGCGGGAGGTTGGGGAACATTCAGTACTTC.

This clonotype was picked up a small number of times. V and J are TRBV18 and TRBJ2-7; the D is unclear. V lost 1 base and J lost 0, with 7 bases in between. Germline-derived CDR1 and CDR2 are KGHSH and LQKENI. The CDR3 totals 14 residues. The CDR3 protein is CASSPLPSSYEQYF. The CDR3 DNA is TGTGCCAGCTCACCACTCCCTAGCTCCTACGAGCAGTACTTC.